The present entry profiles one T cell receptor (beta chain) with its context. This clonotype has ten or more counts. The target of this receptor is not known. No quality values exist for individual bases; no much larger clone is one base distant. The library came from multiplex PCR. TCRdb names Illumina HiSeq 4000 as the instrument used. TCR beta libraries were built with iRepertoire HTBI primers and Arm-PCR amplification of CDR3 regions. PCR products were gel purified before sequencing. For the original study's pipeline: A total of roughly 58 TRBV and 14 TRBJ segments were identified across samples and were used for gene usage analysis of CDR3 amino acid clonotypes. COPE and FqMerger were used to merge the filtered high-quality paired reads into contigs. BLAST was used to align contigs to IMGT TRBV, TRBD and TRBJ reference genes, with CDR3 defined following IMGT. Highly expanded clones were defined as clonotypes with a frequency above 0.1%. Repertoire diversity was measured by Shannon entropy, and V-J evenness by the Gini coefficient. Public clonotypes were defined as clonotypes shared by more than one individual. The public sequencing data were trimmed at Q25 with fastp and processed into clonotypes with MiXCR by TCRdb, which kept only in-frame beta chains. Rows merge per CDR3 protein into single entries with the most common DNA and genes. The V and J calls and clone size come from TCRdb's table, not from the authors' own analysis. For this sample the table gives 350,000 to 450,000 distinct CDR3 sequences, of which 20% to 25% were detected only once. About 27% of the sample belongs to the ten largest clones.

These data belong to a study of regulatory T cells in long-lasting Graves disease (TCRdb year 2021). Regarding the research as a whole: Persistent Graves' disease was defined as persistently positive TSH receptor autoantibodies together with antithyroid drug treatment for over 5 years. Persistent Graves' disease patients were compared with newly diagnosed Graves' disease patients by peripheral blood TCR sequencing and RNA sequencing. The study was registered as a clinical trial and conducted in China. TCR sequencing covered roughly 13 persistent and some 20 newly diagnosed Graves' disease patients, 33 samples in total. On average, persistent Graves' disease patients in the clinical cohort had been on antithyroid drugs for approximately ten years. Results the study describes overall, beyond this receptor: Sequencing and analysis were restricted to the TCR beta chain. Compared with newly diagnosed patients, patients with persistent Graves' disease had lower TCR Shannon entropy and fewer highly expanded clones, which suggests clonal expansion. More public clonotypes were shared among persistent patients (roughly 2,700) than among newly diagnosed patients (966). Preferential use of TRBV28, TRBJ1-2 and TRBJ2-5 was observed in persistent disease, whereas TRBV20-1 and TRBJ2-1 were favored in newly diagnosed disease. As a limitation, the authors acknowledged that the small sample size may reduce accuracy. The study examined only peripheral blood because the primary lesion, thyroid tissue, could not be accessed.

This sample's time point label indicates: persistent/refractory GD, antithyroid drugs over 5 years with positive TRAb. RNA was extracted from PBMCs in TRIzol for both TCR sequencing and RNA sequencing. Graves' disease was diagnosed according to American Thyroid Association guidelines. Recruitment of patients was carried out at an endocrinology department in Xi'an, China. Each patient gave about 9.1 milliliters of peripheral blood, collected in an EDTA anticoagulant tube. Ficoll Paque Plus density gradient separation was used to isolate PBMCs, and no further T cell sorting was performed. An Agilent 2100 Bioanalyzer and agarose gel were used to check RNA quality, and a NanoDrop 2000 was used to measure RNA concentration. V sheds 0 bases and J sheds 4 bases, leaving 12 bases between their ends. The germline V gene encodes CDR1 SNHLY and CDR2 FYNNEI. Its CDR3 holds 16 amino acids, cysteine through phenylalanine. Only CDR3 DNA remains: 48 bases, in frame from the first base.

The sequence links TRBV2 to TRBJ2-2; a tentative D call is TRBD2 (6 bases match). This TCR came from a woman between 40 and 55 years old with Graves disease. Donor details come from another sample of the same person, matched by shared clones. Source: peripheral blood mononuclear cells (PBMCs), taken when the disease was refractory, from a patient treated with antithyroid drugs. CDR3 protein: CASSEAFGRGTGELFF. The DNA is TGTGCCAGCAGTGAAGCCTTCGGGAGAGGCACCGGGGAGCTGTTTTTT.